These T cell receptor beta chains were read from a single sample in a study of blood T cells in healthy people across ages. MiXCR, applied by TCRdb to the 5' RACE reads, yields one record per CDR3 protein. In the table there are about 1.5 million distinct CDR3 sequences, 35% to 45% of which are singletons. The sample taken for sequencing was blood. These receptors originate from a woman between 18 and 29 years old in good health. CDR3s include the opening cysteine and the closing phenylalanine or tryptophan. The order of the fields is V gene, J gene, clone size, D gene, CDR3 DNA, CDR3 protein. A D gene is named only where the DNA matches it firmly. A row's size may be missing; if present it is once, few, many or a size class.

TRBV4-1	TRBJ2-4	few	TRBD2	TGCGCCAGCAGCCGCCTAGCGGAGTTCAAAAACATTCAGTACTTC	CASSRLAEFKNIQYF
TRBV18	TRBJ2-7	.	TRBD1	TGTGCCAGCTCAAGGGGACAGCGAACCTACGAGCAGTACTTC	CASSRGQRTYEQYF
TRBV29-1	TRBJ2-3	.	.	TGCAGCGTCAGGGATGTTGGCACAGATACGCAGTATTTT	CSVRDVGTDTQYF
TRBV12-3/TRBV12-4	TRBJ2-1	.	TRBD2	TGTGCCAGCAGCCGGACTCTAGCGGGAAGTGACAATGAGCAGTTCTTC	CASSRTLAGSDNEQFF
TRBV29-1	TRBJ2-5	.	.	TGCAGCGTTGAACTCCGCCGCAGGGGTGTCGGAGAGACCCAGTACTTC	CSVELRRRGVGETQYF
TRBV20-1	TRBJ2-5	.	.	TGCAGTGCTAGAGATTGGGGTGTAGTGGAGACCCAGTACTTC	CSARDWGVVETQYF
TRBV6-2/TRBV6-3	TRBJ2-4	.	.	TGTGCCAGCAGTTACCGTTCCGTTTCCATGTTGGAGCAGTACTTC	CASSYRSVSMLEQYF
TRBV20-1	TRBJ1-2	.	TRBD1	TGCAGTGCTAGTGAGGGACAGGGGATCTATGGCTACACCTTC	CSASEGQGIYGYTF
TRBV5-1	TRBJ2-7	.	TRBD2	TGCGCCAGCAGCGAATCGGGAGGGGCCCACGAGCAGTACTTC	CASSESGGAHEQYF
TRBV7-2	TRBJ2-3	.	TRBD2	TGTGCCAGCAGCTATTCATCTAGGATAGCGGGAGATACGCAGTATTTT	CASSYSSRIAGDTQYF
TRBV28	TRBJ2-7	once	TRBD1	TGTGCCAGCAGTTCAGTGGGACAGGTCTACGAGCAGTACTTC	CASSSVGQVYEQYF
TRBV7-2	TRBJ1-1	once	.	TGTGCCAGCAGCTTAGCACAGCAGTGGAACACTGAAGCTTTCTTT	CASSLAQQWNTEAFF
TRBV12-3/TRBV12-4	TRBJ2-3	.	.	TGTGCCAGCAAACGTCGGGATCCAGATACGCAGTATTTT	CASKRRDPDTQYF
TRBV24-1	TRBJ1-1	.	.	TGTGCCACCAGTGATTTCGAGGACGGCGGGGACACTGAAGCTTTCTTT	CATSDFEDGGDTEAFF
TRBV4-1	TRBJ1-6	few	.	TGCGCCAGCAGCCAAGAGGACGTCCTGGGTTCACCCCTCCACTTT	CASSQEDVLGSPLHF
TRBV29-1	TRBJ2-7	few	TRBD2	TGCAGCGTTTACGGGACTAGCGCATACAATGAGCAGTACTTC	CSVYGTSAYNEQYF
TRBV6-2/TRBV6-3	TRBJ1-6	.	TRBD1	TGTGCCAGCAGGCGGACAGGGGGCGATTCACCCCTCCACTTT	CASRRTGGDSPLHF
TRBV6-2/TRBV6-3	TRBJ2-4	few	.	TGTGCCAGCAGTTACCGGACGGGCCCCAAAAACATTCAGTACTTC	CASSYRTGPKNIQYF
TRBV29-1	TRBJ2-5	many	.	TGCAGCGTGGCCCCGGGAGAGACCCAGTACTTC	CSVAPGETQYF
TRBV3-1	TRBJ1-1	.	.	TGTGCCAGCAGCCCGTCGCTTGGGATGAACACTGAAGCTTTCTTT	CASSPSLGMNTEAFF
TRBV3-1	TRBJ2-2	.	.	TGTGCCAGCAGCCAAGCCTCAAGACTCGTGTTAGAAGGGGTCACCGGGGAGCTGTTTTTT	CASSQASRLVLEGVTGELFF
TRBV2	TRBJ2-5	many	.	TGTGCCAGCAGTAGGGTACAAGAGACCCAGTACTTC	CASSRVQETQYF
TRBV21-1	TRBJ1-1	few	.	TGTGCCAGCAGCAAAGGGGGAGGTTTGAACACTGAAGCTTTCTTT	CASSKGGGLNTEAFF
TRBV7-9	TRBJ1-4	.	.	TGTGCCAGCAGCTTAGGCTCGTATGGCGGGACAACTAATGAAAAACTGTTTTTT	CASSLGSYGGTTNEKLFF
TRBV20-1	TRBJ2-3	many	TRBD2	TGCAGTGCTAGAGCCTACCTAGCGGGGGACACAGATACGCAGTATTTT	CSARAYLAGDTDTQYF
TRBV4-3	TRBJ1-1	.	.	TGCGCCAGCAGCCAAGAAATGGGTAATGGCGCTGCTTTCTTT	CASSQEMGNGAAFF
TRBV28	TRBJ1-1	.	.	TGTGCCAGCAGTTTCGGAGTTGACACTGAAGCTTTCTTT	CASSFGVDTEAFF